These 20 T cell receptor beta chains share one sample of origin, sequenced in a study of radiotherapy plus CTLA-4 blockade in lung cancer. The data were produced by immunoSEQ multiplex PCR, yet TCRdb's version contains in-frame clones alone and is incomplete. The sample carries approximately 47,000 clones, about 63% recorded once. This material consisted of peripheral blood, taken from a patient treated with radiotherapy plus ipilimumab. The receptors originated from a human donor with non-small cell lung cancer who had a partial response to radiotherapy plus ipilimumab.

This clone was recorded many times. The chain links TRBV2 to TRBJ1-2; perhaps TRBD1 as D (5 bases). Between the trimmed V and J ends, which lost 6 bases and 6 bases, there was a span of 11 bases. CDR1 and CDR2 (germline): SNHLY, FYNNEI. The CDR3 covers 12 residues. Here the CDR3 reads CASSERQHGYTF. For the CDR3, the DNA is TGTGCCAGCAGCGAAAGACAGCATGGCTACACCTTC.

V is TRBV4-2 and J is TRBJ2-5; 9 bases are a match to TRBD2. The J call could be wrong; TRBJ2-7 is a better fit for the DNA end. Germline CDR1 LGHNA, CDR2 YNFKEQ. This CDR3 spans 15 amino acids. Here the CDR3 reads CASRSEAGGYYEQYF. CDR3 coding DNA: TGTGCCAGCAGGAGCGAAGCGGGGGGTTACTACGAGCAGTACTTC.

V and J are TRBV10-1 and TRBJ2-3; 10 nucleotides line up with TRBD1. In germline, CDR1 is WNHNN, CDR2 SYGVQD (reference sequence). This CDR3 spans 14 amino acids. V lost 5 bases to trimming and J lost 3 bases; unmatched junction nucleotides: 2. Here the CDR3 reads CASSRGQGTDTQYF. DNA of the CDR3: TGCGCCAGCAGTCGGGGACAGGGGACAGATACGCAGTATTTT.

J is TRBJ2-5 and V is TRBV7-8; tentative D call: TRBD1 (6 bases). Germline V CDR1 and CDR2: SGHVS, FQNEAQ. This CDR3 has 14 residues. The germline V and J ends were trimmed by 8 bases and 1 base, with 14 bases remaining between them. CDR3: CASHPRGTQETQYF. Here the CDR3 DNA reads TGTGCCAGCCACCCTAGGGGGACCCAAGAGACCCAGTACTTC.

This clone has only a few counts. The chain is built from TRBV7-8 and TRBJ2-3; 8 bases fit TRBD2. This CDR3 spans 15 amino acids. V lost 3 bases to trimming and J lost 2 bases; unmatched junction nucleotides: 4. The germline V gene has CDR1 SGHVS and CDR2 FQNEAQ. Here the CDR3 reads CASSFTSGATDTQYF. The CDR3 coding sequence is TGTGCCAGCAGCTTTACTAGCGGTGCCACAGATACGCAGTATTTT.

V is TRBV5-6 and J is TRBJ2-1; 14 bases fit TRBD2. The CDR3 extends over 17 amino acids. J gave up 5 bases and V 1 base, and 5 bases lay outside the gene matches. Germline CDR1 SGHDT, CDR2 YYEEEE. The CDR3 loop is CASSLMTSGRADNEQFF. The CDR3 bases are TGTGCCAGCAGCTTGATGACTAGCGGGAGGGCGGACAATGAGCAGTTCTTC.

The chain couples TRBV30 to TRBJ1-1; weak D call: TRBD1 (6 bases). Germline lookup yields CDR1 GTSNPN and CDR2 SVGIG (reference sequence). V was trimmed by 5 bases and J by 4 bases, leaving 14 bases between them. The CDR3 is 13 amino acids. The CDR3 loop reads CAWEKDRRTEAFF. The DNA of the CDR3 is TGTGCCTGGGAGAAGGACAGACGCACTGAAGCTTTCTTT.

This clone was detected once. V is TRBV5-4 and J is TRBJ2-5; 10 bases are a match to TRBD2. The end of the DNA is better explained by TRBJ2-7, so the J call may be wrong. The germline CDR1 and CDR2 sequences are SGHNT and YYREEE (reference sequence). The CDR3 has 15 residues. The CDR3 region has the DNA TGTGCCAGCAGCACCACTAGCGGGGTTTACTACGAGCAGTACTTC. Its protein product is CASSTTSGVYYEQYF.

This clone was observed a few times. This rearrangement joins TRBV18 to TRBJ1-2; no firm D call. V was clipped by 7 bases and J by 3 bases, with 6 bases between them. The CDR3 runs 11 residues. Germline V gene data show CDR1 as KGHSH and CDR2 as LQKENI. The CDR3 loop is CASFSDYGYTF. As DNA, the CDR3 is TGTGCCAGCTTCTCGGACTATGGCTACACCTTC.

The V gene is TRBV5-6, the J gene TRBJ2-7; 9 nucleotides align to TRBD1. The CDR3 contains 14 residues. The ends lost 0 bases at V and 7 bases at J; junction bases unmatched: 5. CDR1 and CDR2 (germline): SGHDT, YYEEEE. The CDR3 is CASSLGETGGEQYF. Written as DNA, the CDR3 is TGTGCCAGCAGCTTGGGTGAGACAGGGGGGGAGCAGTACTTC.

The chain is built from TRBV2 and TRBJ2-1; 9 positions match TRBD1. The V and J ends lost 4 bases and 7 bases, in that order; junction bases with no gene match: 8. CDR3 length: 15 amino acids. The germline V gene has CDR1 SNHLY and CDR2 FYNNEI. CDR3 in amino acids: CASSVGQGSPNEQFF. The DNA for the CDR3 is TGTGCCAGCAGTGTGGGACAGGGATCACCTAATGAGCAGTTCTTC.

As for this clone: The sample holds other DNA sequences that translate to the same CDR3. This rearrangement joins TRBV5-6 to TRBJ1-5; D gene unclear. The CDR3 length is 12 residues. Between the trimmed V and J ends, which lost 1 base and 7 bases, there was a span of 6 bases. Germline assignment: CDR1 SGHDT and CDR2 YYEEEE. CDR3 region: CASSLREQPQHF. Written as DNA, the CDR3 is TGTGCCAGCAGCTTGAGAGAACAGCCCCAGCATTTT.

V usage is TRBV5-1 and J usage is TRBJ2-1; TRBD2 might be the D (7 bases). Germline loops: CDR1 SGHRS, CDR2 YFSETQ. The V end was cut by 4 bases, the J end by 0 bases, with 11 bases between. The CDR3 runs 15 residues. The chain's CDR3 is CASSLGGGSYNEQFF. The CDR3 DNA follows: TGCGCCAGCAGCCTAGGGGGGGGCTCCTACAATGAGCAGTTCTTC.

CDR3 sequence (DNA): TGTGCCAGCAGCTTGGGGGGGGAGGGCACGAACTATGGCTACACCTTC. It specifies CASSLGGEGTNYGYTF. The V call is TRBV5-6, the J call TRBJ1-2, with D perhaps TRBD1 (5 bases). Germline lookup yields CDR1 SGHDT and CDR2 YYEEEE. Trimming took off 0 bases at V and 2 bases at J, with 14 bases between the two ends. The CDR3 extends over 16 amino acids. The complete variable domain, with remaining parts taken from reference TRBV5-6 and TRBJ1-2, reads DAGVTQSPTHLIKTRGQQVTLRCSPKSGHDTVSWYQQALGQGPQFIFQYYEEEERQRGNFPDRFSGHQFPNYSSELNVNALLLGDSALYLCASSLGGEGTNYGYTFGSGTRLTVV.

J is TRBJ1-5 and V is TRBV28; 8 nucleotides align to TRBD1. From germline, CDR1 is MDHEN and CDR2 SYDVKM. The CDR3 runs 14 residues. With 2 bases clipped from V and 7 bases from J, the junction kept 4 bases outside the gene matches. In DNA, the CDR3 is TGTGCCAGCAGTTTAGGACAGGGAAGGCAGCCCCAGCATTTT. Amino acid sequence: CASSLGQGRQPQHF. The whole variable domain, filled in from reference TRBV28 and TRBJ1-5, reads DVKVTQSSRYLVKRTGEKVFLECVQDMDHENMFWYRQDPGLGLRLIYFSYDVKMKEKGDIPEGYSVSREKKERFSLILESASTNQTSMYLCASSLGQGRQPQHFGDGTRLSIL.

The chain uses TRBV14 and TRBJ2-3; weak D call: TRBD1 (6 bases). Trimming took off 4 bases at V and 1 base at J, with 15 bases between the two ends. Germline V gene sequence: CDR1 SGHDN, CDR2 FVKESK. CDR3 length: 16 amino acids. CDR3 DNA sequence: TGTGCCAGCAGCCGGGACACTCCTCGGGGCACAGATACGCAGTATTTT. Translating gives CASSRDTPRGTDTQYF. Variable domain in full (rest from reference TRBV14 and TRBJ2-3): EAGVTQFPSHSVIEKGQTVTLRCDPISGHDNLYWYRRVMGKEIKFLLHFVKESKQDESGMPNNRFLAERTGGTYSTLKVQPAELEDSGVYFCASSRDTPRGTDTQYFGPGTRLTVL.

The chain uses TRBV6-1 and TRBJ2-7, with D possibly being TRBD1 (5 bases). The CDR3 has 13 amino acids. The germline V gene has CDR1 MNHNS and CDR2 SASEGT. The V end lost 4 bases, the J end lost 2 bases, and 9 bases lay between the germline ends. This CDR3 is CASSVPGTYEQYF. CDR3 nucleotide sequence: TGTGCCAGCAGTGTCCCAGGGACCTACGAGCAGTACTTC.

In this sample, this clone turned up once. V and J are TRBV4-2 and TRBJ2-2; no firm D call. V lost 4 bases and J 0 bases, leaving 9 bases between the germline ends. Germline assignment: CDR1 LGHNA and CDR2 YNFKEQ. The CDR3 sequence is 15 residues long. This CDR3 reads CASSLDTANTGELFF. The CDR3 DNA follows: TGTGCCAGCAGCCTTGACACAGCGAACACCGGGGAGCTGTTTTTT.

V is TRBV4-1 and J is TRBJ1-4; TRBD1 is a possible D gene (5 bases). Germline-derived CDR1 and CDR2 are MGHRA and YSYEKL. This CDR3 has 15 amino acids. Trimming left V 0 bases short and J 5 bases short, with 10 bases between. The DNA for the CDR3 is TGCGCCAGCAGCCAAGAAGGGCAGGGCAATGAAAAACTGTTTTTT. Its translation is CASSQEGQGNEKLFF.

CDR3: CASSIKAGGRQFF. DNA of the CDR3: TGTGCCAGTAGTATTAAGGCGGGAGGGCGGCAGTTCTTC. The chain recombines TRBV19 with TRBJ2-1, with 9 bases aligning to TRBD2. The CDR3 totals 13 residues. Germline V gene sequence: CDR1 LNHDA, CDR2 SQIVND (reference sequence). J was trimmed by 12 bases and V by 3 bases; bases with no gene match: 6.